This record covers a single T cell receptor beta chain. The antigen remains undetermined. A deep-level run was used for the assay. Data came from immunoSEQ multiplex PCR; TCRdb stores just in-frame clones and leaves some out. The table lists roughly 2 million clones, around 95% of them singletons. This sample stems from a study of shared clonotypes between healthy human individuals. The CDR3 consists of 15 residues. CDR1 is SNHLY, CDR2 FYNNEI, per germline. V was clipped by 9 bases and J by 0 bases; unmatched bases: 11. Notes on the study in general: There were few donors, and this limited the genetic and exposure-history diversity represented. Against clonotypes common to all four donors, non-shared ones had lower generation probabilities. Clonotype sharing across a few donors was observed for around 5.1% of naive CD4 clonotypes.

Sequenced material: naive CD4+ T cells sorted from blood. The subset denotes: CD45RA+ positively selected. The origin of this receptor is a man between 18 and 35 years old in good health. V gene TRBV2 combines with J gene TRBJ2-7; 7 bases match TRBD2. CDR3 bases: TGTGCCAGTAGTACTCGGGGACTAATCTCCTACGAGCAGTACTTC. Translation gives CASSTRGLISYEQYF.